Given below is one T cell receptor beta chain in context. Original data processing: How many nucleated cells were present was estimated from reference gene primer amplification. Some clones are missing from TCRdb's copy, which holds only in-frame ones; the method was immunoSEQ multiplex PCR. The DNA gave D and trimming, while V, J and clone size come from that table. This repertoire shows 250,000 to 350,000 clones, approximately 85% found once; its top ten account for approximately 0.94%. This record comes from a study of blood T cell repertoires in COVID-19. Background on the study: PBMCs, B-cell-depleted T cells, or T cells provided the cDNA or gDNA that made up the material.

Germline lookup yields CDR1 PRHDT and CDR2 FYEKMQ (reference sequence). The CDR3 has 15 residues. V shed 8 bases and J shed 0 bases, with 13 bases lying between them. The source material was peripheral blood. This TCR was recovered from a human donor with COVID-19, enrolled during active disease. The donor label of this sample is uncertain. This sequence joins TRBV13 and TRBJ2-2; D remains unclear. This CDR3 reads CASSAATPNTGELFF. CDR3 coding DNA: TGTGCCAGCTCTGCCGCTACGCCGAACACCGGGGAGCTGTTTTTT.